The source of this T cell receptor beta chain is a study of control samples from healthy donors and cancer patients. The CDR3 is 16 amino acids. Germline CDR1 is SGHVS and CDR2 is FQNEAQ. V was cut by 5 bases and J by 2 bases, with 19 bases left in between. Assay used: immunoSEQ multiplex PCR; TCRdb lists only in-frame clones, some missing. The repertoire includes roughly 200,000 clones, around 94% of them detected once, and approximately 1.6% sits in the top ten. This chain joins TRBV7-8 and TRBJ2-7; D is perhaps TRBD2 (6 bases). The TCR comes from a man aged 45 to 65 in good health. The specimen sequenced was blood. In DNA form, the CDR3 reads TGTGCCAGCAGCCGAGCCGCAGGGACTGGAACCTACGAGCAGTACTTC. Protein sequence: CASSRAAGTGTYEQYF.